This T cell receptor beta chain emerged from a study of blood T cell repertoires in COVID-19. Across the whole study: Both acute and convalescent COVID-19 samples were obtained from the United States, Italy and Spain.

Authors' data handling: Amplification with reference gene primers provided the estimates of nucleated cell counts. Sequencing used immunoSEQ multiplex PCR; TCRdb keeps in-frame clones, though not all of them. That table furnishes V, J and clone size, whereas the DNA furnished D and trimming. This sample has 250,000 to 300,000 clones, with 65% to 90% found just once. The specimen sequenced was peripheral blood. The clonotype originates from a woman between 55 and 75 years old with active or convalescent COVID-19.

CDR3 region: CASSRTGQGGNTIYF. Here the CDR3 DNA reads TGTGCCAGCAGCCGTACGGGACAGGGCGGAAACACCATATATTTT. V is TRBV7-9 and J is TRBJ1-3; 9 bases align to TRBD1. CDR3 length equals 15 residues. Germline V gene lookup returns CDR1 SEHNR and CDR2 FQNEAQ (reference sequence). V shed 5 bases, J shed 4 bases, and the junction held 6 bases outside the gene matches.